Listed here are 9 T cell receptor beta chains from one sample, sequenced in a study of blood T cell repertoires in COVID-19. Sequencing used immunoSEQ multiplex PCR; TCRdb keeps in-frame clones, though not all of them. The repertoire holds about 440,000 clones, roughly 87% seen once, with 0.6% in the top ten. Sequencing input: PBMCs or T cells enriched from blood (not recorded which). The receptor source for this set is a man between 18 and 35 years old who had recovered from COVID-19.

The chain joins TRBV2 to TRBJ2-2, with TRBD1 identical over 8 bases. J lost 6 bases, V lost 6 bases, and 12 bases had no gene match. The CDR3 has 16 residues. Germline CDR1 SNHLY, CDR2 FYNNEI. The CDR3 loop is CASRAGQGRVAGELFF. The CDR3 DNA reads as TGTGCCAGCAGGGCCGGACAGGGTCGGGTAGCCGGGGAGCTGTTTTTT. Full variable domain (remainder filled in from reference TRBV2 and TRBJ2-2): EPEVTQTPSHQVTQMGQEVILRCVPISNHLYFYWYRQILGQKVEFLVSFYNNEISEKSEIFDDQFSVERPDGSNFTLKIRSTKLEDSAMYFCASRAGQGRVAGELFFGEGSRLTVL.

The chain uses TRBV7-9 and TRBJ1-6, with no clear D. The germline gives CDR1 SEHNR, CDR2 FQNEAQ (reference sequence). This CDR3 comprises 16 residues. Trimming left V 3 bases short and J 7 bases short, with 16 bases between. The CDR3 DNA reads TGTGCCAGCAGCTTCCCCCGGGGTGAGGGAAATTCACCCCTCCACTTT. It translates to CASSFPRGEGNSPLHF.

The J gene is TRBJ2-5, the V gene TRBV5-4, with TRBD2 identical over 8 bases. V was pared by 4 bases and J by 3 bases, with 5 bases of the junction left unmatched. This CDR3 has 14 amino acids. Germline loops: CDR1 SGHNT, CDR2 YYREEE (reference sequence). The CDR3 nucleotides are TGTGCCAGCAGCCCCCGGGGGGGGGAAGAGACCCAGTACTTC. This sequence encodes CASSPRGGEETQYF.

J is TRBJ1-3 and V is TRBV18; D possibly corresponds to TRBD1 (6 bases). Germline lookup yields CDR1 KGHSH and CDR2 LQKENI. The V and J ends lost 5 bases and 2 bases respectively, with 16 bases between them. CDR3 length: 16 residues. CDR3 sequence reads: CASSSTRTVAGNTIYF. The DNA for the CDR3 is TGTGCCAGCTCATCAACCCGGACAGTGGCTGGAAACACCATATATTTT.

The V call is TRBV4-1, the J call TRBJ1-2, with D perhaps TRBD1 (5 bases). The germline gives CDR1 MGHRA, CDR2 YSYEKL. The length of the CDR3 is 22 residues. V lost 1 base and J 0 bases, leaving 30 bases between the germline ends. As DNA, the CDR3 is TGCGCCAGCAGCCAAGCCCCCTCAGATATTGGGGCAGGGATAGTTTCTAACTATGGCTACACCTTC. This encodes CASSQAPSDIGAGIVSNYGYTF.

The chain links TRBV10-2 to TRBJ2-1; TRBD2 is a possible D gene (6 bases). Germline-derived CDR1 and CDR2 are WSHSY and SAAADI. The CDR3 is 14 residues long. The V and J ends lost 2 bases and 4 bases respectively, with 9 bases between them. The CDR3 is CASSEGLRYNEQFF. CDR3 coding DNA: TGCGCCAGCAGTGAGGGACTAAGGTACAATGAGCAGTTCTTC.

The V call is TRBV7-3, the J call TRBJ2-3; 8 bases are a match to TRBD2. This CDR3 contains 15 residues. Germline CDR1 reads SGHTA; CDR2 reads FQGTGA. Unmatched junction bases numbered 4, after V lost 1 base and J lost 4 bases. The CDR3 region has the DNA TGTGCCAGCAGCTTAATGGCGGGAGGATCAGATACGCAGTATTTT. This translates into CASSLMAGGSDTQYF.

V usage is TRBV19 and J usage is TRBJ1-1, with D tentatively TRBD1 (5 bases). This CDR3 region has 12 residues. Trimming took off 8 bases at V and 6 bases at J, with 13 bases between the two ends. Germline V gene sequence: CDR1 LNHDA, CDR2 SQIVND (reference sequence). The chain's CDR3 is CASGPGSAEAFF. The DNA of the CDR3 is TGTGCCAGTGGGCCAGGGTCGGCTGAAGCTTTCTTT. The full variable domain, with the rest looked up from reference TRBV19 and TRBJ1-1, is DGGITQSPKYLFRKEGQNVTLSCEQNLNHDAMYWYRQDPGQGLRLIYYSQIVNDFQKGDIAEGYSVSREKKESFPLTVTSAQKNPTAFYLCASGPGSAEAFFGQGTRLTVV.

The chain links TRBV4-1 to TRBJ2-7; 12 bases agree with TRBD2. CDR1 and CDR2 from the germline V gene are MGHRA and YSYEKL. This CDR3 is 16 amino acids long. The junction had 9 bases not matched to a gene; V was cut back by 1 base and J by 8 bases. CDR3 loop: CASSQGFLAGGDKQYF. The CDR3 bases are TGCGCCAGCAGCCAAGGTTTCCTAGCGGGAGGGGACAAGCAGTACTTC.